This record concerns one TCR beta chain sequence. Generated by immunoSEQ multiplex PCR, the TCRdb table keeps only in-frame clones and is missing some. The sample includes about 250,000 clones, 84% of them seen just once. The data derive from a study of blood T cell repertoires in COVID-19. Germline V CDR1 and CDR2: MDHEN, SYDVKM. The V and J ends lost 6 bases and 5 bases respectively, with 16 bases between them. CDR3 length: 15 amino acids. The clonotype originates from a woman aged 40 to 50 who had recovered from COVID-19. The specimen was peripheral blood. The J gene is TRBJ1-4, the V gene TRBV28; tentative D call: TRBD1 (6 bases). The CDR3: CASSPFPTGNEKLFF. The CDR3 nucleotides are TGTGCCAGCAGCCCCTTCCCGACAGGAAATGAAAAACTGTTTTTT. Based on the CDR3 plus reference TRBV28 and TRBJ1-4, the full variable domain is DVKVTQSSRYLVKRTGEKVFLECVQDMDHENMFWYRQDPGLGLRLIYFSYDVKMKEKGDIPEGYSVSREKKERFSLILESASTNQTSMYLCASSPFPTGNEKLFFGSGTQLSVL.